This T cell receptor beta chain was observed in a study of cytomegalovirus exposure and HLA in healthy donors (dated by TCRdb to the late 2010s). As for the study more broadly: An earlier analysis of several hundred of the donors reported 250 to 350 Gb of sequence data and 100 million to 140 million unique TCR beta sequences from about 200 million T cells. The study aimed to test whether signatures of past pathogen exposure could be identified by cataloging public T cell receptors. Because of strong linkage in the cohort, five DR-DQ haplotypes were treated as single units for association and clustering. Of the roughly 430 genotyped donors, over 70% fell in the genetic ancestry cluster associated with self-reported Caucasian donors. Class I and class II HLA loci were covered by the typing at four-digit resolution. Rather than using new phenotypic data, the later analysis identified candidate immune exposures from TCR beta sequences and from how often those sequences occurred across donors. Among 398 genotyped donors of the cohort, an average of about 220,000 unique TCR beta nucleotide sequences was sequenced per donor, of which approximately 19% were non-productive. All discovery cohort repertoires had been generated using a single sequencing platform. An early release covering roughly 600 HLA-typed donors comprised roughly 300 gigabases of sequencing data and 85 million to 100 million unique TCR sequences. Typing coverage differed by locus: A, B, C, DRB1 and DQB1 were typed in roughly 620-630 donors, DQA1 in 522, DPA1 in 600 to 610, and DPB1 in about 450. Donor age, sex, ethnicity and CMV serostatus were compiled alongside the repertoire data. To study patterns of TCR occurrence, a later analysis re-analyzed previously published TCR beta repertoires from hundreds of donors and added high-resolution HLA genotyping. A separate validation cohort of about 110 different subjects was used in addition to the approximately 700-subject first cohort. In an earlier analysis of 500 to 650 of the donors, high-throughput TCR beta sequencing was used to judge whether each TCR beta V gene segment behaved as functional or pseudogenic. To predict cytomegalovirus infection status, the study brought together high-throughput TCR immunosequencing, statistical association of individual TCRs with disease status, and machine learning. A later genetic analysis took genome-wide SNP genotypes for about 60% of the roughly 670 donors and used that subset as a discovery cohort. The study used immunosequencing to profile the T cell repertoires of 670 or so subjects and linked those repertoires to cytomegalovirus serostatus. Paper-wide results and their limitations: In vitro tests confirmed that a few of the cytomegalovirus-associated TCR beta chains recognize cytomegalovirus antigens. Several of the top co-occurrence clusters appeared to be linked to parvovirus B19, influenza, CMV and Epstein-Barr virus, according to a later analysis. A later analysis found that most CMV-associated TCR beta chains appeared HLA-restricted, with HLA associations seemingly driven largely by CMV exposure. Strong co-occurrence of HLA alleles, especially DR and DQ, made assigning TCR associations to individual alleles difficult. According to a later genetic analysis, donors in an Asian-associated ancestry cluster had fewer N-insertions in productive TCRs than the approximately 650-donor mean. According to the authors, the approach could potentially be generalized to other disease states and immunological phenotypes. A further reported finding was that TCR beta sequences accurately predicted the HLA-A and HLA-B alleles for most subjects in the first cohort. The classifier was reported to diagnose cytomegalovirus status with high specificity and sensitivity in both the original and validation cohorts. The sequencing pipeline was judged likely to have produced a cluster of highly shared sequence variants as a technical artifact. In this cohort, only TCR beta chains were sequenced, and detectable features were limited by the absence of alpha or paired-chain data. Because HLA typing was unavailable for some donors at each locus, only the typed subset was used in association tests. For the cohort, immune exposure information was limited to CMV serostatus. The presence/absence analyses assumed that sequencing depth was roughly uniform across donors, and that assumption may not be true. In a later genetic analysis, a missense DCLRE1C variant was associated with V-gene and J-gene trimming of TCR beta chains, and the association was replicated in an independent cohort. Most TCR sequences were observed very rarely across donors, whereas some public TCRs were present in many individuals. A later analysis associated 15,000 to 20,000 TCR beta sequences with specific HLA alleles at a false discovery rate of 0.05. The earlier analysis of about 600 of the donors excluded 15 to 20 rarely observed V segments, including chromosome 9 orphons, because counts were too low. The study listed over 150 TCR beta chains as associated with cytomegalovirus. Broadly in line with IMGT annotations, most TCR beta V segments showed up in productive rearrangements about 87% or about 30% of the time in an earlier analysis of 450 to 600 of the donors. According to a later analysis, TCR association rates differed among HLA loci, with DRB1 alleles showing the most associated TCRs and HLA-C alleles showing the fewest. Correlated functional status among segregating V segments might be attributable to linkage disequilibrium, but an unknown experimental factor could not be ruled out. Compared with equally common non-associated chains, HLA-associated TCR beta chains in a later analysis were more clonally expanded and had lower generation probabilities.

The library was obtained by the immunoSEQ multiplex PCR assay. A mixture of 60 forward primers for TCR Vbeta segments and 13 reverse primers for TCR Jbeta segments was used in the multiplex PCR. The CDR3 region of rearranged TCR beta genes was amplified from genomic DNA by a multiplex PCR assay. Amplified TCR beta libraries were sequenced as 87-base-pair reads on the Illumina HiSeq System. The original methods were these. Across the 600 to 700 repertoires, a later analysis counted around 80 million unique TCR beta chains, around 11 million of which were shared by at least two donors. Raw reads were error-corrected and collapsed into unique sequences by a nearest-neighbor algorithm in which closely related sequences were merged to remove PCR and sequencing errors. To assign V, D and J gene segments, CDR3 sequences were aligned to IMGT reference sequences. For a sequence to be retained, a match of at least six nucleotides was required to both a V gene segment and a J gene segment. Rearrangements were called productive when the CDR3 lacked stop codons and stayed in frame with V and J; all others were non-productive. CDR3 was defined by IMGT convention, running from the second conserved V-encoded cysteine to the conserved J-encoded phenylalanine. The earlier analysis of 450 to 750 of the donors excluded any sequence lacking an unambiguous match to a single V gene segment. In an earlier analysis of some 590 of the donors, a V segment was called functional when productive rearrangements were above 56.7%, and segregating when the standard deviation between donors exceeded 5%. To diagnose cytomegalovirus status from the catalog of TCR beta chain sequences, a statistical classification framework was built. In a later analysis, V and J genes were assigned by comparing TCR nucleotide sequences against IMGT/GENE-DB human TR gene sequences. A later analysis assigned CDR3 sequences and most-parsimonious VDJ recombination scenarios with the TCRdist pipeline. In a later analysis, every TCR beta chain was defined by the combination of its CDR3 amino acid sequence and its V-gene family, and reads without a unique V-gene family were dropped. To address suspected cross-contamination and a sequencing artifact, a later analysis removed over 500 highly shared, low-generation-probability nucleotide sequences. A later analysis calculated a clonal expansion index for each public chain from normalized within-repertoire ranks of inferred template counts. In a later analysis, generation probabilities were computed using a VDJ recombination model fitted to out-of-frame rearrangements, and the results were checked against IGoR. In a later analysis, hypergeometric tests were used to score TCR-TCR, TCR-HLA and TCR-CMV co-occurrence, with a repertoire-size bias correction applied to TCR pairs. A later analysis estimated false discovery rates by permuting HLA or CMV assignments 20 times. In a later analysis, co-occurring TCRs were grouped using DBSCAN, with TCRdist sequence similarity added in when clustering inside HLA-allele-positive subsets. For co-occurrence clustering, repertoires with fewer than 30,000 or more than 120,000 public chains were excluded, along with a handful of repertoires with anomalous nucleotide sharing. TCRdb's version of the immuneACCESS table is confined to in-frame rearrangements and falls short of the full clone set. An unresolved V gene accounts for under half of the shortfall where checked; the remainder is of unknown origin. V and J calls and clone size are copied from that table; D and trimming were computed from the DNA. In all, the sample holds 75,000 to 90,000 clones, and roughly 80% of those were seen once. Together, the top ten hold roughly 13% of the sample.

This clone was found once. Its antigen is still unknown. Per-base qualities were not stored, and no clone one base away is much larger. This sample also contains other DNA sequences that code for the same CDR3. The cohort comprised hundreds of healthy bone marrow donors. At the time of sampling, every cohort member was nominally healthy, though immune exposures that went unrecorded were likely present. CMV serostatus was positive for more than 250 and negative for about 50% of the roughly 700 cohort members, and was not recorded for this donor. Every donor gave a peripheral blood sample, and the peripheral blood mononuclear cells from that sample were used for TCR beta sequencing. Genomic DNA extraction from the blood cell samples was performed with the Qiagen DNeasy Blood Extraction Kit. This clonotype was sampled from a human donor in good health. Sequencing was performed on PBMCs.

The DNA is TGTGCCAGCAGCTTTCAGGGTTTAAATCAGCCCCAGCATTTT. Its amino acids are CASSFQGLNQPQHF. The rearranged segments are TRBV5-6 and TRBJ1-5; TRBD1 is possibly the D segment (5 matching bases). The cysteine opens and the phenylalanine closes a CDR3 of 14 amino acids. Only the CDR3 region is kept as DNA, spanning 42 bases read in frame from base 1. The germline V gene provides CDR1 SGHDT and CDR2 YYEEEE. The V end loses 2 bases and the J end loses 4 bases, and a stretch of 10 bases separates them.